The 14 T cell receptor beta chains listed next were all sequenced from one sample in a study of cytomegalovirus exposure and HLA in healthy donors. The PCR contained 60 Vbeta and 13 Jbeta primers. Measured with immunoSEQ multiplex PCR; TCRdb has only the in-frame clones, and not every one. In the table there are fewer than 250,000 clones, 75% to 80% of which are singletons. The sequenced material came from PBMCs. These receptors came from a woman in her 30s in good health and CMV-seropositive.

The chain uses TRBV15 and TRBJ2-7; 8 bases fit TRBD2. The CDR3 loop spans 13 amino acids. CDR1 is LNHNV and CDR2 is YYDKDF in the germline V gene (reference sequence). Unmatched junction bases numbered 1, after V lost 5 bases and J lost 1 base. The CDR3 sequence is CATSRLASYEQYF. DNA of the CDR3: TGTGCCACCAGCCGACTAGCGTCCTACGAGCAGTACTTC.

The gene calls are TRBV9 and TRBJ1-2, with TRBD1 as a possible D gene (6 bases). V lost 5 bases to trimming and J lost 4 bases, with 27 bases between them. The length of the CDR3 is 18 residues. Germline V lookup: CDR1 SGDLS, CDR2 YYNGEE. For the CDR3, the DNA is TGTGCCAGCAGTGCATCGGGCCGGGACAAAGGTCTCGGCTATGGCTACACCTTC. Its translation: CASSASGRDKGLGYGYTF.

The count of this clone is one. The CDR3 DNA sequence: TGTGCCAGCAGCTTAAACGGGGGACTAGCGGGTGAGACCCAGTACTTC. Translated, it gives CASSLNGGLAGETQYF. This chain joins TRBV7-3 and TRBJ2-5; 12 bases align to TRBD2. The CDR3 runs 16 residues. The V and J ends lost 1 base and 5 bases, in that order; junction bases with no gene match: 5. Per germline, CDR1 SGHTA and CDR2 FQGTGA.

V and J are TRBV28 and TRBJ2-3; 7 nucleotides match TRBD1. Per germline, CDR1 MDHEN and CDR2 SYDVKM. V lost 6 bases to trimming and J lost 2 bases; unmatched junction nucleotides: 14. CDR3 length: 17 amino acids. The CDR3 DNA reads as TGTGCCAGCAGAACTACCCGCCGGGGACAGCACACAGATACGCAGTATTTT. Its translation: CASRTTRRGQHTDTQYF.

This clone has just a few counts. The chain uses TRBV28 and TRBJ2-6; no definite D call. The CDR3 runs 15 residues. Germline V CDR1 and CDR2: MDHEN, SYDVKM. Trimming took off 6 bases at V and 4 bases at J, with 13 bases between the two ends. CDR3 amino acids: CASSRGLDGANVLTF. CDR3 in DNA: TGTGCCAGCAGCCGAGGTTTAGACGGGGCCAACGTCCTGACTTTC.

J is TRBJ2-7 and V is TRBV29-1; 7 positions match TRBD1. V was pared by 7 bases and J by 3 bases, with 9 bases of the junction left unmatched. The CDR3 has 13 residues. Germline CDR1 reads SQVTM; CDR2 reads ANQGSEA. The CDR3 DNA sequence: TGCAGCGCCGCCGGGACAGACTACTACGAGCAGTACTTC. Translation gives CSAAGTDYYEQYF.

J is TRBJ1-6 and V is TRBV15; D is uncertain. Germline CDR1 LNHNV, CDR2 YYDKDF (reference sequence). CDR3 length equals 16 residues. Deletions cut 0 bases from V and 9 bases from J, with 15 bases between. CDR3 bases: TGTGCCACCAGCAGAGATGGCACGGGGATTGGTTCACCCCTCCACTTT. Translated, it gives CATSRDGTGIGSPLHF.

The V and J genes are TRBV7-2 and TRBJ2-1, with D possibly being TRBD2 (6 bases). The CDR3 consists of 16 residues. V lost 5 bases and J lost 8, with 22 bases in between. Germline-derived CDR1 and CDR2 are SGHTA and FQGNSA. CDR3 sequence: CASSPYRDGTSYEQFF. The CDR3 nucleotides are TGTGCCAGCAGCCCGTACCGGGACGGTACTAGCTATGAGCAGTTCTTC. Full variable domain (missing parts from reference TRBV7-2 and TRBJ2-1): GAGVSQSPSNKVTEKGKDVELRCDPISGHTALYWYRQSLGQGLEFLIYFQGNSAPDKSGLPSDRFSAERTGGSVSTLTIQRTQQEDSAVYLCASSPYRDGTSYEQFFGPGTRLTVL.

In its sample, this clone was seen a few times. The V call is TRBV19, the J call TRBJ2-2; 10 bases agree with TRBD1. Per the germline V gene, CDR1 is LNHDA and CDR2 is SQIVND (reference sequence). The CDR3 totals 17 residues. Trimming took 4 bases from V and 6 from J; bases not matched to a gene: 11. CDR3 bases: TGTGCCAGTAGTACTCGAGACAGGGGGCGTGGGTCCGGGGAGCTGTTTTTT. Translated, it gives CASSTRDRGRGSGELFF.

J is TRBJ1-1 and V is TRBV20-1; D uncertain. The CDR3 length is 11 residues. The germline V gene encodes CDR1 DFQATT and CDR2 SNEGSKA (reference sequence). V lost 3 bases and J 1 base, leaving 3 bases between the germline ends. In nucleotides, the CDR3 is TGCAGTGCTAGCAGGAACACTGAAGCTTTCTTT. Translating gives CSASRNTEAFF.

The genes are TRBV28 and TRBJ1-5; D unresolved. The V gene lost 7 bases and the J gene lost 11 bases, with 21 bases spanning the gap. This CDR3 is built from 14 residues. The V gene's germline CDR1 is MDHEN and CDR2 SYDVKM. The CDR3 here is CASTQWQPKGAQHF. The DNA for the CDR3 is TGTGCCAGCACCCAATGGCAGCCGAAGGGAGCCCAGCATTTT.

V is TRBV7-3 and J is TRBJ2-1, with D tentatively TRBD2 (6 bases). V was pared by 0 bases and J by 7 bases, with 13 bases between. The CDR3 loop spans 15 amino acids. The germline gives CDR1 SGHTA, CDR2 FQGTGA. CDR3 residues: CASSLTNGGGNEQFF. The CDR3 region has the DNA TGTGCCAGCAGCTTAACGAACGGGGGAGGTAATGAGCAGTTCTTC.

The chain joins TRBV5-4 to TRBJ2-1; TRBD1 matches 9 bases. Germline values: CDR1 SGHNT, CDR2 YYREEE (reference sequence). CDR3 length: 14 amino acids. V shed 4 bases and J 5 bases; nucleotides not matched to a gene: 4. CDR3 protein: CASSPRDRDNEQFF. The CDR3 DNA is TGTGCCAGCAGCCCCCGGGACAGGGACAATGAGCAGTTCTTC.

CDR3 residues: CASSETRWDYGYTF. DNA of the CDR3: TGTGCCAGCAGCGAGACACGATGGGACTATGGCTACACCTTC. V is TRBV6-6 and J is TRBJ1-2; D is unclear. CDR3 length: 14 residues. CDR1 MNHNY and CDR2 SVGAGI come from the germline V gene (reference sequence). Trimming stripped 6 bases from V and 3 bases from J, with 14 bases between.